The source of this TCR beta chain is a study of T cell repertoires in cytomegalovirus infection. Study details: Recently identified HLA-C-restricted CMV epitopes were used, and well-studied HLA-B-restricted CMV epitopes were used as well. The public TCR beta signatures pointed to both CMV infection and matching HLA type.

This CDR3 is 12 amino acids long. Trimming took 2 bases from V and 4 from J, leaving 4 bases between them. This clonotype showed up many times. Its target is unknown. Each CDR3 protein is one row after TCRdb ran MiXCR on the reads. The sample has fewer than 200,000 distinct CDR3 sequences, roughly 22% seen once. Findings of the study overall: HLA-C-restricted, CMV-specific TCR beta clonotypes were dominant ex vivo.

This specimen consisted of CD8+ T cells from cultured PBMCs, obtained from culture after CMV antigen stimulation. This TCR was recovered from a human donor in good health (CMV status not recorded). Some clones in this sample may be carry-over from other donors' samples. The V and J genes are TRBV12-3 or TRBV12-4 and TRBJ2-3; the D is unclear. The DNA for the CDR3 is TGTGCCAGCAGTTTATTTTCAGATACGCAGTATTTT. Amino acids: CASSLFSDTQYF.